These 9 T cell receptor beta chains were sequenced from one sample in a study of blood T cells in healthy people across ages. Through a sample-barcoded 5' primer and a J-beta primer mix, a second PCR was run for roughly 6 to 11 cycles. TCRdb reprocessed the 5' RACE reads via MiXCR and lists one record per CDR3 protein. The sample lists fewer than 800,000 distinct CDR3 sequences, around 49% occurring once. The sequenced sample was blood. These receptor sequences come from a woman in her sixties in good health.

The chain links TRBV20-1 to TRBJ2-7, with D unclear. CDR1 and CDR2 (germline): DFQATT, SNEGSKA (reference sequence). The V end was cut by 3 bases, the J end by 0 bases, with 9 bases between. The CDR3 totals 13 residues. CDR3 nucleotides: TGCAGTGCTAGTGGCGGTTCCTCCTACGAGCAGTACTTC. Translating gives CSASGGSSYEQYF.

CDR3 amino acids: CSAPTSGRAAAKNFQYF. The CDR3 region has the DNA TGCAGTGCGCCGACTAGCGGGAGGGCCGCGGCCAAAAACTTTCAGTACTTC. The chain combines TRBV20-1 with TRBJ2-5, with 14 bases lining up with TRBD2. This CDR3 contains 17 residues. J was trimmed by 11 bases and V by 6 bases; bases with no gene match: 20. In germline, CDR1 is DFQATT, CDR2 SNEGSKA (reference sequence).

V gene TRBV20-1 combines with J gene TRBJ2-1; 8 bases align to TRBD2. Per the germline V gene, CDR1 is DFQATT and CDR2 is SNEGSKA (reference sequence). The ends lost 0 bases at V and 5 bases at J; junction bases unmatched: 9. CDR3 length: 16 residues. The CDR3 DNA follows: TGCAGTGCTAGAGAGGTCGCTAGCGGGCACCACAATGAGCAGTTCTTC. Translation gives CSAREVASGHHNEQFF.

This clonotype was seen repeatedly, ten times or more. This chain links TRBV6-6 with TRBJ2-1; D unclear. Trimming removed 6 bases from V and 7 bases from J, with 4 bases in between. Germline V gene lookup returns CDR1 MNHNY and CDR2 SVGAGI (reference sequence). CDR3 length equals 10 residues. The CDR3 loop is CASRDNEQFF. The CDR3 bases are TGTGCCAGCAGGGATAATGAGCAGTTCTTC.

This clonotype was recorded only once. The rearrangement links TRBV7-2 to TRBJ2-3; 9 positions agree with TRBD2. Germline trimming cut 5 bases from V and 3 bases from J; bases unmatched to any gene: 9. This CDR3 comprises 16 residues. The germline V gene encodes CDR1 SGHTA and CDR2 FQGNSA. The CDR3 nucleotides are TGTGCCAGCAGCCAGGGACTAGCTCCCGGGACAGATACGCAGTATTTT. Translating it yields CASSQGLAPGTDTQYF.

The chain uses TRBV5-4 and TRBJ2-7; 8 bases line up with TRBD2. The ends lost 4 bases at V and 0 bases at J; junction bases unmatched: 9. The CDR3 has 16 amino acids. Germline V gene data show CDR1 as SGHNT and CDR2 as YYREEE (reference sequence). CDR3 bases: TGTGCCAGCAGCCCGAAGTCTGGGACTAGCTCCTACGAGCAGTACTTC. This sequence encodes CASSPKSGTSSYEQYF.

The rearrangement links TRBV2 to TRBJ2-3; a possible D gene is TRBD2 (5 bases). The germline V gene encodes CDR1 SNHLY and CDR2 FYNNEI. V was shortened by 4 bases and J by 4 bases, with 9 bases between the two germline ends. CDR3 length equals 13 residues. Here the CDR3 DNA reads TGTGCCAGCAGTGCGGACGGGGCAGATACGCAGTATTTT. Encoded protein: CASSADGADTQYF.

The V call is TRBV28, the J call TRBJ2-5; D assignment may be TRBD1 or TRBD2 (5 bases each). V shed 1 base and J shed 5 bases, with 14 bases lying between them. The germline gives CDR1 MDHEN, CDR2 SYDVKM. The CDR3 is made up of 15 amino acids. In DNA, the CDR3 is TGTGCCAGCAGTTTATACGGGACCGAGGGGGAGACCCAGTACTTC. It yields the protein CASSLYGTEGETQYF.

This clonotype was picked up a small number of times. The rearrangement joins TRBV27 to TRBJ2-5; TRBD1 might be the D (5 bases). The J call may not be correct, given that the DNA end is closer to TRBJ2-7. This CDR3 spans 13 amino acids. CDR1 is MNHEY and CDR2 is SMNVEV in the germline V gene (reference sequence). The CDR3 bases are TGTGCCAGCAGTTTTGTTCGACAGAGCGAGCAGTACTTC. As protein: CASSFVRQSEQYF.